These T cell receptor beta chains were read from a single sample in a study of shared clonotypes between healthy human individuals. The repertoire was sequenced with immunoSEQ multiplex PCR; TCRdb's copy has only in-frame clones and lacks some. The sample holds around 2.1 million clones, approximately 95% seen once. The sequenced sample was naive CD4+ T cells sorted from blood. These receptors were obtained from a man aged 18 to 30 in good health. Each CDR3 is given with its conserved first and last residue. A D gene is named only where the DNA matches it firmly. Rows give clone size only sometimes, using once, few, many, or a class for an expanded clone.

size	J	V	D	DNA	CDR3
once	TRBJ2-5	TRBV5-4	NA	TGTGCCAGCAGCTCGGGGGCCGGGGGTATTGGAGAGACCCAGTACTTC	CASSSGAGGIGETQYF
NA	TRBJ1-5	TRBV5-1	NA	TGCGCCAGCAGCTTGGCTGGGGATCGCAATCAGCCCCAGCATTTT	CASSLAGDRNQPQHF
NA	TRBJ1-1	TRBV7-2	NA	TGTGCCAGCAGCTTATATGGGACGGCGAACACTGAAGCTTTCTTT	CASSLYGTANTEAFF
NA	TRBJ1-1	TRBV6-6	NA	TGTGCCAGCAGTTACCCCGGGAGGGACACTGAAGCTTTCTTT	CASSYPGRDTEAFF
NA	TRBJ1-1	TRBV6-6	NA	TGTGCCAGTCGGACAGAGGAGAACACTGAAGCTTTCTTT	CASRTEENTEAFF
NA	TRBJ2-5	TRBV7-2	TRBD2	TGTGCCAGCAGCTTAGCCCCCGTGGTAGCGGGAGGGCAAGAGACCCAGTACTTC	CASSLAPVVAGGQETQYF
NA	TRBJ2-1	TRBV6-5	NA	TGTGCCAGTTGGAGGGAGACCAATGAGCAGTTCTTC	CASWRETNEQFF
NA	TRBJ2-1	TRBV5-4	NA	TGTGCCAGCCGGCCGTTGAGGGGGGCGGATTACAATGAGCAGTTCTTC	CASRPLRGADYNEQFF
once	TRBJ1-5	TRBV27	TRBD1	TGTGCCAGCAGTTGGGACAGGGATCAGCCCCAGCATTTT	CASSWDRDQPQHF
NA	TRBJ2-3	TRBV10-3	TRBD1	TGTGCCATCAGTGAGAGGGGGACAGGCACAGATACGCAGTATTTT	CAISERGTGTDTQYF
NA	TRBJ2-1	TRBV18	TRBD1	TGTGCCAGCTCGCCGGACAGGGGAATCCCTTCGCAGTTCTTC	CASSPDRGIPSQFF
NA	TRBJ2-5	TRBV5-4	NA	TGTGCCAGCAGACTGGGCGTAGAAGAGACCCAGTACTTC	CASRLGVEETQYF
NA	TRBJ2-1	TRBV6-1	NA	TGTGCCAGCAGTGGGACCTACAATGAGCAGTTCTTC	CASSGTYNEQFF
NA	TRBJ1-2	TRBV27	TRBD1	TGTGCCAGCAGTACCCGGGACAGGGGCTATGGCTACACCTTC	CASSTRDRGYGYTF
NA	TRBJ2-7	TRBV7-2	TRBD2	TGTGCCAGCAGCTCGTTAGCGGGAGGCCTTCTATACTACGAGCAGTACTTC	CASSSLAGGLLYYEQYF
NA	TRBJ1-6	TRBV7-2	NA	TGTGCCAGCAGCTTAGAGGGGGGTATGTTTTATACTTATCATTCACCCCTCCACTTT	CASSLEGGMFYTYHSPLHF
NA	TRBJ2-5	TRBV19	TRBD2	TGTGCCAGTAAAAAGGGCCAGCGGGGGGAAGAGACCCAGTACTTC	CASKKGQRGEETQYF
NA	TRBJ2-7	TRBV19	NA	TGTGCCAGTAGTATAGGGAGCCAGGGTTCCTACGAGCAGTACTTC	CASSIGSQGSYEQYF
NA	TRBJ1-1	TRBV7-2	NA	TGTGCCAGCAGCGTTCGCGGGTCACGCACTGAAGCTTTCTTT	CASSVRGSRTEAFF
NA	TRBJ1-5	TRBV6-6	NA	TGTGCCAGCAGTTCCCCTCCGAGTGATCAGCCCCAGCATTTT	CASSSPPSDQPQHF
once	TRBJ2-5	TRBV15	TRBD1	TGTGCCACCAGCAGATCAGGGACAGGGGTAGAGACCCAGTACTTC	CATSRSGTGVETQYF
NA	TRBJ1-6	TRBV5-1	TRBD1	TGCGCCAGCAGTCCCCGGGACAGGGGTTATTCACCCCTCCACTTT	CASSPRDRGYSPLHF
NA	TRBJ1-6	TRBV7-8	NA	TGTGCCAGCAGCTTAGCAGGCAATTCACCCCTCCACTTT	CASSLAGNSPLHF
NA	TRBJ1-4	TRBV5-1	TRBD1	TGCGCCAGCAGCTCCCCTGACAGGGATAGTGAAAAACTGTTTTTT	CASSSPDRDSEKLFF
NA	TRBJ2-5	TRBV27	TRBD1	TGTGCCAGCAGTAGGGGACAGGGGGCAAGAGAGACCCAGTACTTC	CASSRGQGARETQYF
NA	TRBJ1-1	TRBV28	NA	TGTGCCAGCAGTCGACAGGATGTGAACACTGAAGCTTTCTTT	CASSRQDVNTEAFF
NA	TRBJ1-1	TRBV6-5	NA	TGTGCCAGCCGAGAGGGAGTCTCTGAAGCTTTCTTT	CASREGVSEAFF
NA	TRBJ1-4	TRBV5-1	NA	TGCGCCAGCGCAGTGGAGACTGCAACTAATGAAAAACTGTTTTTT	CASAVETATNEKLFF
once	TRBJ1-2	TRBV18	TRBD1	TGTGCCAGCTCACCAAAAGGACAGGGTGGGATTGACTATGGCTACACCTTC	CASSPKGQGGIDYGYTF
NA	TRBJ2-1	TRBV2	TRBD2	TGTGCCAGCAGTGCTAGCGGGCTGACCTACAATGAGCAGTTCTTC	CASSASGLTYNEQFF
NA	TRBJ2-1	TRBV7-2	TRBD2	TGTGCCAGCAGCACGGGACTAGCGGGGACGTATGAGCAGTTCTTC	CASSTGLAGTYEQFF
NA	TRBJ2-3	TRBV11-1	TRBD2	TGTGCCAGCAGCTTGTACCCGGGGGGGTCAGATACGCAGTATTTT	CASSLYPGGSDTQYF
once	TRBJ1-6	TRBV5-4	NA	TGTGCCAGCACCGACAAATCAGGGAATTCACCCCTCCACTTT	CASTDKSGNSPLHF
NA	TRBJ2-1	TRBV28	NA	TGTGCCAGCAGTTCGAACAGGGCCCATTACAATGAGCAGTTCTTC	CASSSNRAHYNEQFF
NA	TRBJ2-7	TRBV18	NA	TGTGCCAGCTCACCACTACTGACAGCGCTCTACGAGCAGTACTTC	CASSPLLTALYEQYF
NA	TRBJ1-5	TRBV6-6	NA	TGTGCCAGCATGCCTCTTGTTGGTCAGCCCCAGCATTTT	CASMPLVGQPQHF
NA	TRBJ2-7	TRBV18	TRBD1	TGTGCCAGCTCAACCGGGACAGACTCATCCTACGAGCAGTACTTC	CASSTGTDSSYEQYF
NA	TRBJ2-7	TRBV4-1	NA	TGCGCCAGCAGCCAAAAAACCACTAGCTACGAGCAGTACTTC	CASSQKTTSYEQYF
NA	TRBJ1-1	TRBV27	NA	TGTGCCAGCAGTTTAAAGGGATTGAACACTGAAGCTTTCTTT	CASSLKGLNTEAFF
NA	TRBJ1-2	TRBV19	NA	TGTGCCAGTAGTATAGAGCAGGGGATCTATGGCTACACCTTC	CASSIEQGIYGYTF
NA	TRBJ1-1	TRBV5-1	NA	TGCGCCAGCAGCTTGTCGAGGAACACTGAAGCTTTCTTT	CASSLSRNTEAFF
NA	TRBJ1-5	TRBV2	TRBD1	TGTGCCAGCAGCCAGACAGGGATTGACAATCAGCCCCAGCATTTT	CASSQTGIDNQPQHF
NA	TRBJ1-2	TRBV7-2	NA	TGTGCCAGCAGCTTAAACCCAGGGGCCGGCTACACCTTC	CASSLNPGAGYTF
NA	TRBJ2-3	TRBV29-1	NA	TGCAGCGTTGAGGGGCGCCACACAGATACGCAGTATTTT	CSVEGRHTDTQYF
NA	TRBJ1-1	TRBV5-1	TRBD1	TGCGCCAGCAGCTTGGTGGGGGGACGACAGGGCTGGACTGAAGCTTTCTTT	CASSLVGGRQGWTEAFF
once	TRBJ2-1	TRBV5-1	NA	TGCGCCAGCAGCTTGGATGTGTCAGAATACAATGAGCAGTTCTTC	CASSLDVSEYNEQFF
NA	TRBJ2-2	TRBV30	NA	TGTGCCTGGAGTGTAGAGGCGACCGGGGAGCTGTTTTTT	CAWSVEATGELFF
few	TRBJ1-2	TRBV6-5	TRBD1	TGTGCCAGCAGTACAGGGGGAGACGACTATGGCTACACCTTC	CASSTGGDDYGYTF
NA	TRBJ1-3	TRBV7-2	NA	TGTGCCAGCAGCTTAGCCGGCTGGGGCTCTGGAAACACCATATATTTT	CASSLAGWGSGNTIYF
NA	TRBJ1-2	TRBV11-3	NA	TGTGCCAGCAGCTTAGTTCCGGGTGGTACCGGGGGCAGGGGATCCTATGGCTACACCTTC	CASSLVPGGTGGRGSYGYTF
NA	TRBJ2-7	TRBV6-1	NA	TGTGCCAGCAGTGGCAGGGTTCCGGGCTACGAGCAGTACTTC	CASSGRVPGYEQYF
NA	TRBJ2-4	TRBV10-3	NA	TGTGCCATCAGGGGAGAAGGAGGGGCCAAAAACATTCAGTACTTC	CAIRGEGGAKNIQYF
NA	TRBJ2-7	TRBV6-1	NA	TGTGCCAGTAGGTTGGCATCCACCTACGAGCAGTACTTC	CASRLASTYEQYF
NA	TRBJ2-3	TRBV6-5	TRBD2	TGTGCCACGACTAGCGGTTCAGATACGCAGTATTTT	CATTSGSDTQYF
once	TRBJ1-6	TRBV7-9	NA	TGTGCCAGCAGCTCTGCTGGGGGTTCACCCCTCCACTTT	CASSSAGGSPLHF